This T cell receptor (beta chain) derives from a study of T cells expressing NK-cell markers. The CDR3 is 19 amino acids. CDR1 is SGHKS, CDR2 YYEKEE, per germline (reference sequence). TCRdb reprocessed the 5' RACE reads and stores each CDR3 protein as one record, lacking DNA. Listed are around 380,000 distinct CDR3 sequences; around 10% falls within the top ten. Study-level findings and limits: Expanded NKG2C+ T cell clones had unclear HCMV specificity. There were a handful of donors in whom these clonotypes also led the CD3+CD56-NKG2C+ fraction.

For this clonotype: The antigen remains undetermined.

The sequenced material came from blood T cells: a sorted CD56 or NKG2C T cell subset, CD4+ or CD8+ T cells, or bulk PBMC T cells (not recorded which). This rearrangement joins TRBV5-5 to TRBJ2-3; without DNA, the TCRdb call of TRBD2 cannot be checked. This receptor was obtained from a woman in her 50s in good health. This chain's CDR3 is CASSLGFSGTSGRTDTQYF.